This T cell receptor beta chain was recovered during a study of blood T cell repertoires in COVID-19. On the study more broadly: Specimens from acute and convalescent COVID-19 originated in the United States, Italy and Spain. Sample material is recorded as cDNA or gDNA derived from T cells, B-cell-depleted T cells, or PBMCs.

The CDR3 spans 11 residues. Trimming left V 8 bases short and J 6 bases short, with 10 bases between. The V gene's germline CDR1 is SQVTM and CDR2 ANQGSEA. This clone was counted only a few times. How the authors handled the data: Nucleated cell number was recorded as an estimate derived from reference gene primer amplification. Assay: immunoSEQ multiplex PCR; the TCRdb copy retains only in-frame clones and omits some. V, J and clone size are those of that table, while D and trimming were read from the DNA. The sample has 97,000 or so clones, about four fifths seen once. The clonotype was recovered from a man older than 75 with acute or convalescent COVID-19. J is TRBJ2-2 and V is TRBV29-1; TRBD1 might be the D (5 bases). Sample: peripheral blood. CDR3 sequence (DNA): TGCAGCTTCAGGGTTGCCGGGGAGCTGTTTTTT. It translates to CSFRVAGELFF.